The 5 T cell receptor beta chains reported below all come from one sample, sequenced in a study of blood T cell repertoires in COVID-19. Here immunoSEQ multiplex PCR was the method, and the copy in TCRdb shows in-frame clones only, minus some. The sample includes 55,000 to 75,000 clones, around nine tenths of them seen just once. Sequenced sample: peripheral blood. The receptor source for this set is a human donor with active COVID-19. The donor label of this sample is uncertain.

The chain employs TRBV30 and TRBJ1-1, with D possibly TRBD1 on 6 matching bases. V lost 8 bases to trimming and J lost 4 bases, with 14 bases between them. The CDR3 contains 12 residues. Germline assignment: CDR1 GTSNPN and CDR2 SVGIG (reference sequence). The CDR3 here is CATEGGVTEAFF. CDR3 bases: TGTGCCACGGAGGGGGGGGTCACTGAAGCTTTCTTT.

V and J are TRBV5-1 and TRBJ2-7, with D possibly being TRBD2 (5 bases). Between the trimmed V and J ends, which lost 5 bases and 5 bases, there was a span of 20 bases. The CDR3 runs 15 residues. CDR1 is SGHRS and CDR2 is YFSETQ in the germline V gene. The CDR3 nucleotides are TGCGCCAGCAGGAACCCCAATGAACCGAGGGACGAGCAGTACTTC. Protein product: CASRNPNEPRDEQYF.

On this clone: The junction departs from the called germline gene at one end, perhaps through a read error. The chain links TRBV7-7 to TRBJ1-5; TRBD1 matches at 9 bases. The germline V gene encodes CDR1 SSHAT and CDR2 FNYEAQ (reference sequence). This CDR3 comprises 14 residues. The CDR3 here is CASSLDRGRQPQHF. The CDR3 DNA reads TGTGCTAGCAGCTTGGACAGGGGACGTCAGCCCCAGCATTTT.

The J gene is TRBJ2-2, the V gene TRBV7-2; no firm D call. This CDR3 has 14 residues. V lost 1 base to trimming and J lost 1 base, with 4 bases between them. Per the germline V gene, CDR1 is SGHTA and CDR2 is FQGNSA. The CDR3 reads CASSLDRNTGELFF. Here the CDR3 DNA reads TGTGCCAGCAGCTTAGACAGGAACACCGGGGAGCTGTTTTTT.

This chain uses TRBV13 with TRBJ2-1; a possible D gene is TRBD1 (6 bases). Germline loops: CDR1 PRHDT, CDR2 FYEKMQ (reference sequence). The V and J ends lost 2 bases and 2 bases respectively, with 7 bases between them. CDR3 length: 14 residues. DNA for the CDR3: TGTGCCAGCAGCTTACGGACAGCCTACAATGAGCAGTTCTTC. Amino acids: CASSLRTAYNEQFF.